A single sample is the source of the 2 T cell receptor beta chains below, sequenced in a study of T cells in Graves' hyperthyroidism and ophthalmopathy. Amplified TCR beta CDR3 regions derived from RNA transcripts. Initially, a first-round RT-PCR of the TCR CDR3 employed the HTBI primer set. TCRdb ran MiXCR on the multiplex PCR reads and lists one entry per CDR3 protein. The sample consists of around 600,000 distinct CDR3 sequences, roughly 14% of them appearing once. Sequenced input: blood. The receptors shown here come from a woman aged 45-60 years with Graves' ophthalmopathy.

The genes are TRBV9 and TRBJ1-2; D gene ambiguous. V lost 2 bases, J lost 6 bases, and 14 bases lay in between. Germline V CDR1 and CDR2: SGDLS, YYNGEE. The CDR3 loop spans 14 amino acids. The CDR3 bases are TGTGCCAGCAGCGTTGGGTTAGGACTGAATGGCTACACCTTC. This codes for CASSVGLGLNGYTF.

This chain links TRBV9 with TRBJ2-1, with 8 bases lining up with TRBD2. Germline V gene data show CDR1 as SGDLS and CDR2 as YYNGEE. CDR3 length: 16 residues. The ends lost 3 bases at V and 5 bases at J; junction bases unmatched: 10. The CDR3 loop is CASSGRLASINNEQFF. The CDR3 DNA reads TGTGCCAGCAGCGGCAGACTAGCGAGCATCAACAATGAGCAGTTCTTC.